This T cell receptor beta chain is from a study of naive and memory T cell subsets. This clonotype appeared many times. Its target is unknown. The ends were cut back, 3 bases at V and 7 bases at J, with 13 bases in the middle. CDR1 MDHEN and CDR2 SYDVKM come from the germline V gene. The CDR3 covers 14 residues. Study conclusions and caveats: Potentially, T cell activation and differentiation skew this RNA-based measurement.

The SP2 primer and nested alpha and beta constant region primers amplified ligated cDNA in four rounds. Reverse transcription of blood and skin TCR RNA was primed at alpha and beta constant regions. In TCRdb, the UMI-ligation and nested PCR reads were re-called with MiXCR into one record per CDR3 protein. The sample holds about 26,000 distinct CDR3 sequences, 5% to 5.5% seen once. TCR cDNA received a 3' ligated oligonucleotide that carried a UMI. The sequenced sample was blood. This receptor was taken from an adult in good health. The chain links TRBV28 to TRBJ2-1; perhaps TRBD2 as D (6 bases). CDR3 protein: CASSFPDYPNEQFF. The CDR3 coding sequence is TGTGCCAGCAGTTTCCCGGACTATCCGAATGAGCAGTTCTTC.